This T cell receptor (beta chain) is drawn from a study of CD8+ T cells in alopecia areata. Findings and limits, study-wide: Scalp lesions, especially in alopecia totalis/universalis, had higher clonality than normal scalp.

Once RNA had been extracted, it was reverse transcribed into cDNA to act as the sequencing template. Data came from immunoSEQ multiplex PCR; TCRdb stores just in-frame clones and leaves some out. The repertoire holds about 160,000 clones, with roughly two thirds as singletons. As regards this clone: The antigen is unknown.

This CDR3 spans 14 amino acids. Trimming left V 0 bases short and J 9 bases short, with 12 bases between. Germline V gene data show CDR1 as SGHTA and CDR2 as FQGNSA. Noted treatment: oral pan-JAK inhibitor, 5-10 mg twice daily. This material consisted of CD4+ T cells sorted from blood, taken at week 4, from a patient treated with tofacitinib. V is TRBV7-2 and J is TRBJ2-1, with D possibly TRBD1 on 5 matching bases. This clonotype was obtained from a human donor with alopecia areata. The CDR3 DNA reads TGTGCCAGCAGCTTAGCGCTTGGGGCGCCTGAGCAGTTCTTC. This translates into CASSLALGAPEQFF.